Below are 20 T cell receptor beta chains sequenced from a single sample in a study of T cells in localized non-small cell lung cancer. TCRdb's table, derived via immunoSEQ multiplex PCR, lists solely in-frame clones and lacks some. The sample consists of approximately 54,000 clones, about 83% of them appearing once. Sample: peripheral blood, taken before any cancer treatment. Receptors originate from an older female donor with stage II squamous cell lung carcinoma.

The CDR3 here is CASSPQSSGNTIYF. In DNA form, the CDR3 reads TGTGCCAGCAGTCCGCAGAGCTCTGGAAACACCATATATTTT. This chain connects TRBV2 to TRBJ1-3; no clear D gene. The CDR3 is made up of 14 amino acids. V was trimmed by 5 bases and J by 0 bases, leaving 8 bases between them. CDR1 and CDR2 (germline): SNHLY, FYNNEI.

The CDR3 coding sequence is TGTGCCAGCAGTGAGCAGGGAAACACTGAAGCTTTCTTT. Encoded protein: CASSEQGNTEAFF. The V and J genes are TRBV6-1 and TRBJ1-1; maybe TRBD1 (5 bases). This CDR3 comprises 13 residues. V was clipped by 3 bases and J by 2 bases, with 7 bases between them. Germline CDR1 is MNHNS and CDR2 is SASEGT.

V usage is TRBV7-2 and J usage is TRBJ2-1, with D maybe TRBD2 (5 bases). Per germline, CDR1 SGHTA and CDR2 FQGNSA. The length of the CDR3 is 15 residues. V was shortened by 4 bases and J by 0 bases, with 10 bases between the two germline ends. The CDR3 region has the DNA TGTGCCAGCAGCTCAAGAGGGAGCTCCTACAATGAGCAGTTCTTC. Protein sequence: CASSSRGSSYNEQFF.

This clone was seen just once. V gene TRBV4-2 combines with J gene TRBJ2-1, with a weak D call TRBD2 (6 bases). The germline gives CDR1 LGHNA, CDR2 YNFKEQ. This CDR3 region has 15 residues. V was trimmed by 2 bases and J by 1 base, leaving 9 bases between them. The CDR3 here is CASSQRSGSYNEQFF. In DNA, the CDR3 is TGTGCCAGCAGCCAAAGAAGCGGGTCCTACAATGAGCAGTTCTTC.

The rearrangement links TRBV15 to TRBJ2-1; 9 nucleotides align to TRBD2. V was pared by 1 base and J by 9 bases, with 7 bases of the junction left unmatched. CDR1 and CDR2 from the germline V gene are LNHNV and YYDKDF (reference sequence). There are 15 residues in the CDR3. CDR3 region: CATSRVGGGATEQFF. As DNA, the CDR3 is TGTGCCACCAGCAGAGTCGGCGGGGGGGCCACTGAGCAGTTCTTC.

This sequence joins TRBV5-6 and TRBJ2-7; D may be TRBD1 (6 bases). V was pared by 4 bases and J by 1 base, with 24 bases between. This CDR3 has 18 residues. Germline V gene sequence: CDR1 SGHDT, CDR2 YYEEEE. CDR3 residues: CASSRRPGTTKASYEQYF. CDR3 in DNA: TGTGCCAGCAGCCGTCGACCCGGGACAACGAAGGCGTCCTACGAGCAGTACTTC.

The chain is built from TRBV7-2 and TRBJ2-3, with 9 positions matching TRBD2. The V gene's germline CDR1 is SGHTA and CDR2 FQGNSA. Trimming removed 5 bases from V and 7 bases from J; junction bases left unmatched: 10. The CDR3 has 15 residues. This chain's CDR3 is CASSQTSGPQYTQYF. The CDR3 DNA sequence: TGTGCCAGCAGCCAGACTAGCGGACCCCAATATACGCAGTATTTT.

By its share, this clone is medium-sized (0.01 to 0.1%). This rearrangement joins TRBV2 to TRBJ1-2, with 9 bases lining up with TRBD1. The CDR3 runs to 13 residues. J was trimmed by 2 bases and V by 6 bases; bases with no gene match: 1. Germline V lookup: CDR1 SNHLY, CDR2 FYNNEI. The CDR3 region has the DNA TGTGCCAGCAGCGACAGGGGGAACTATGGCTACACCTTC. Translating gives CASSDRGNYGYTF.

This sequence joins TRBV9 and TRBJ2-7, with a possible D match to TRBD1 (6 bases). There are 16 residues in the CDR3. The V and J ends lost 0 bases and 3 bases respectively, with 16 bases between them. Germline V gives CDR1 SGDLS, CDR2 YYNGEE. The CDR3 bases are TGTGCCAGCAGCGTAGCCCCGACAGGAGTGCTCTACGAGCAGTACTTC. Protein: CASSVAPTGVLYEQYF.

The genes are TRBV6-5 and TRBJ1-1, with D perhaps TRBD1 (6 bases). This CDR3 spans 14 amino acids. The germline V gene encodes CDR1 MNHEY and CDR2 SVGAGI. The ends were cut back, 6 bases at V and 1 base at J, with 12 bases in the middle. The CDR3 sequence is CASRPGQSNTEAFF. Written as DNA, the CDR3 is TGTGCCAGCAGGCCCGGACAGTCGAACACTGAAGCTTTCTTT.

The chain couples TRBV15 to TRBJ1-1, with D hard to call. V dropped 5 bases and J dropped 4 bases, with 11 bases sitting between them. This CDR3 contains 13 residues. Germline lookup yields CDR1 LNHNV and CDR2 YYDKDF (reference sequence). CDR3 in amino acids: CATSVGLRTEAFF. CDR3 DNA sequence: TGTGCCACCAGCGTTGGACTCCGCACTGAAGCTTTCTTT.

The J gene is TRBJ2-5, the V gene TRBV11-2; 9 positions agree with TRBD1. Germline lookup yields CDR1 SGHAT and CDR2 FQNNGV. The CDR3 loop spans 15 amino acids. Trimming removed 3 bases from V and 2 bases from J; junction bases left unmatched: 4. The CDR3 sequence: CASSFPGQGQETQYF. The CDR3 DNA is TGTGCCAGCAGCTTTCCCGGACAGGGGCAAGAGACCCAGTACTTC.

There are a few counts of this clone. One junction end disagrees with the germline gene, perhaps due to a read error. The V and J genes are TRBV7-7 and TRBJ1-1; D is ambiguous. This CDR3 region has 13 residues. The V gene's germline CDR1 is SSHAT and CDR2 FNYEAQ (reference sequence). Here the CDR3 DNA reads TGTGCTAGCAGCTTATCCACTGCGACTGAAGCTTTCTTT. It yields the protein CASSLSTATEAFF.

The CDR3 region has the DNA TGCGCCAGCAGCCAAGACAACCTTTTTCAGCCCCAGCATTTT. Protein: CASSQDNLFQPQHF. V usage is TRBV4-1 and J usage is TRBJ1-5, with D unclear. Germline assignment: CDR1 MGHRA and CDR2 YSYEKL. V was trimmed by 0 bases and J by 6 bases, leaving 9 bases between them. This CDR3 is built from 14 residues.

The rearrangement links TRBV6-5 to TRBJ2-7; TRBD1 matches 8 bases. CDR1 MNHEY and CDR2 SVGAGI come from the germline V gene. The CDR3 has 15 amino acids. V lost 4 bases, J lost 2 bases, and 7 bases stayed unmatched. The CDR3 DNA reads as TGTGCCAGCAGTTCCGGGACAGGCGGCACCTACGAGCAGTACTTC. Translated, it gives CASSSGTGGTYEQYF.

The chain has TRBV5-1 and TRBJ2-3, with TRBD1 identical over 9 bases. The V gene end was trimmed by 1 base and the J gene end by 4 bases; junction bases not matched to a gene: 10. The germline CDR1 and CDR2 sequences are SGHRS and YFSETQ. The CDR3 length is 17 residues. The CDR3 DNA sequence: TGCGCCAGCAGCTTGTACGGACAGGGGATCGGCGCAGATACGCAGTATTTT. Its translation is CASSLYGQGIGADTQYF.

This clone was counted a single time. The V call is TRBV7-9, the J call TRBJ2-1, with 7 positions matching TRBD1. This CDR3 region has 15 residues. In germline, CDR1 is SEHNR, CDR2 FQNEAQ (reference sequence). Trimming cost V 5 bases and J 4 bases; bases outside gene matches: 8. The CDR3 sequence: CASSQGGQQYNEQFF. The DNA of the CDR3 is TGTGCCAGCAGCCAAGGGGGACAGCAGTACAATGAGCAGTTCTTC.

The gene calls are TRBV5-4 and TRBJ2-1; 12 nucleotides line up with TRBD2. V lost 1 base and J lost 6; bases outside the gene matches: 2. CDR3 length: 15 residues. The germline V gene has CDR1 SGHNT and CDR2 YYREEE (reference sequence). The CDR3 DNA is TGTGCCAGCAGCTTGACTAGCGGGGGGTTCAATGAGCAGTTCTTC. This gives the protein CASSLTSGGFNEQFF.

This clone is a singleton in its sample. V is TRBV19 and J is TRBJ1-5, with D hard to call. The CDR3 runs to 14 residues. Trimming pared 1 base from V and 4 bases from J, leaving 8 bases between. Germline-derived CDR1 and CDR2 are LNHDA and SQIVND (reference sequence). CDR3 nucleotides: TGTGCCAGTAGTATAGGCCAAGAGAATCAGCCCCAGCATTTT. Translation: CASSIGQENQPQHF.

This clone was picked up one time. The CDR3 loop reads CASSLINEKLFF. The CDR3 DNA sequence: TGTGCCAGCAGTTTGATTAATGAAAAACTGTTTTTT. The chain combines TRBV28 with TRBJ1-4, with D hard to call. The V end was cut by 3 bases, the J end by 4 bases, with 3 bases between. Germline V CDR1 and CDR2: MDHEN, SYDVKM. This CDR3 comprises 12 residues.